This T cell receptor beta chain was recorded in a study of CD8 T cells in ankylosing spondylitis. CDR1 MNHEY and CDR2 SVGAGI come from the germline V gene. CDR3 length: 15 amino acids. Trimming pared 0 bases from V and 4 bases from J, leaving 10 bases between. This clonotype was counted a few times. Via MiXCR, TCRdb re-called the 5' RACE reads, giving one row per CDR3 protein. The table records about 130,000 distinct CDR3 sequences, 7% to 10% of them present only once. The V and J genes are TRBV6-5 and TRBJ1-3; D ambiguous. Sequences were obtained from blood, either unsorted or a sorted T cell fraction (not recorded which). The source is a male donor with ankylosing spondylitis or in good health (not recorded which). DNA of the CDR3: TGTGCCAGCAGTTACTCGAGTGTGATCGGAAACACCATATATTTT. It codes for CASSYSSVIGNTIYF.